The present entry profiles one T cell receptor beta chain with its context. The V segment lost 5 bases and the J segment 5 bases; nucleotides outside the gene matches: 8. The germline CDR1 and CDR2 sequences are ENHRY and SYGVKD. The CDR3 spans 17 residues. The record originates from a study of blood T cell repertoires in COVID-19. TCRdb's copy holds only in-frame clones and misses some; the assay was immunoSEQ multiplex PCR. Of some 40,000 clones listed, more than 80% are singletons. The chain combines TRBV10-3 with TRBJ2-1; 14 positions match TRBD2. Sequenced material: peripheral blood. The source is a man aged 45 to 65 with COVID-19, enrolled during active disease. CDR3 loop: CAISPTSGRANDNEQFF. The CDR3 coding sequence is TGTGCCATCAGTCCGACTAGCGGGAGGGCCAATGACAATGAGCAGTTCTTC.